The present T cell receptor beta chain was sequenced within a study of Siglec-9 on CD8 T cells in melanoma. Findings of the study overall: An effector memory CD8+ T-cell subset seemingly accumulating in melanoma was reportedly marked and regulated by Siglec-9.

Produced via immunoSEQ multiplex PCR; TCRdb's table is partial and in-frame only. This table has 30,000 to 45,000 clones, approximately 84% appearing once. Deletions cut 2 bases from V and 1 base from J, with 11 bases between. Germline lookup yields CDR1 MNHEY and CDR2 SVGAGI. The CDR3 has 15 amino acids. Of note for this clone: Its antigen is currently unknown.

The sequenced material came from Siglec-9- CD8+ T cells sorted from blood. V and J are TRBV6-5 and TRBJ1-2; D is unclear. This receptor was obtained from a human donor in good health. For the CDR3, the DNA is TGTGCCAGCAGTTACAAGGCAGCCTTTAACTATGGCTACACCTTC. Protein sequence: CASSYKAAFNYGYTF.